This T cell receptor beta chain was sequenced in a study of T cell changes during pregnancy in multiple sclerosis. Germline V lookup: CDR1 SNHLY, CDR2 FYNNEI. CDR3 length: 14 amino acids. Between the trimmed V and J ends, which lost 9 bases and 0 bases, there was a span of 14 bases. Profiling relied on immunoSEQ multiplex PCR, and the TCRdb table lists in-frame clones only, not all of them. The sample holds more than 35,000 clones; around 90% are singletons and the top ten take approximately 0.5%. This specimen consisted of CD4+ T cells from peripheral blood mononuclear cells, obtained in the second trimester of pregnancy. The sequence was collected from a female donor with multiple sclerosis, enrolled in a pregnancy study. The chain has TRBV2 and TRBJ1-2; TRBD1 is a possible D gene (6 bases). The CDR3 DNA reads TGTGCCAGACAGGGTTCTCAGGCTAACTATGGCTACACCTTC. Amino acid sequence: CARQGSQANYGYTF.